The entry below gives a single T cell receptor beta chain sequence along with its context. Sequenced by immunoSEQ multiplex PCR; TCRdb stores in-frame clones only, minus some. The sample consists of about 1.1 million clones, around 77% of them appearing once. The data belong to a study of shared clonotypes between healthy human individuals. The CDR3 length is 13 residues. The ends lost 7 bases at V and 2 bases at J; junction bases unmatched: 4. Germline V gene data show CDR1 as MNHEY and CDR2 as SVGAGI. The sequenced sample was memory CD4+ T cells from PBMCs. Specified subset: CD45RA-negative fraction. This clonotype originated in a man in his late teens or twenties in good health. Some clones in this sample may be carry-over from other donors' samples. The J gene is TRBJ2-7, the V gene TRBV6-5; 8 nucleotides align to TRBD1. The CDR3 reads CASTRQGTYEQYF. Here the CDR3 DNA reads TGTGCCAGCACCCGACAGGGGACCTACGAGCAGTACTTC.